The rows below give T cell receptor beta chains drawn from one sample of a study of identical twins. MiXCR, run by TCRdb on the 5' RACE reads, gives a single entry per CDR3 protein. Of about 520,000 distinct CDR3 sequences listed, 22% were seen once; the top ten hold about 0.99%. This sample also appeared in a second study, on T cells expressing NK-cell markers.

The specimen sequenced was CD4+ T cells sorted from blood. These TCRs come from a woman younger than 35 in good health. The CDR3 runs from the conserved cysteine through the conserved F or W. Each record gives: CDR3 protein, V gene, J gene.

cdr3_aa: CSVGGGPLNEQFF; v_call: TRBV29-1; j_call: TRBJ2-1
cdr3_aa: CASSQRPLYEQYF; v_call: TRBV7-2; j_call: TRBJ2-7
cdr3_aa: CSVVATGLLYGYTF; v_call: TRBV29-1; j_call: TRBJ1-2
cdr3_aa: CSASRRGFQETQYF; v_call: TRBV20-1; j_call: TRBJ2-5
cdr3_aa: CASSFSAYLRTSGISGELFF; v_call: TRBV27; j_call: TRBJ2-2
cdr3_aa: CASSSRGVAVEQFF; v_call: TRBV14; j_call: TRBJ2-1
cdr3_aa: CASSVPGTSGYEQFF; v_call: TRBV7-3; j_call: TRBJ2-1
cdr3_aa: CSARLASSSYNEQFF; v_call: TRBV20-1; j_call: TRBJ2-1
cdr3_aa: CSAREPPKETQYF; v_call: TRBV20-1; j_call: TRBJ2-5
cdr3_aa: CSAKWGGEGQFF; v_call: TRBV20-1; j_call: TRBJ2-1
cdr3_aa: CASSLGTIREETQYF; v_call: TRBV5-1; j_call: TRBJ2-5
cdr3_aa: CASSYGRVEGYEQYF; v_call: TRBV6-5; j_call: TRBJ2-7
cdr3_aa: CASSVADRGAGNTIYF; v_call: TRBV9; j_call: TRBJ1-3
cdr3_aa: CASSGPGTSKSTDTQYF; v_call: TRBV5-1; j_call: TRBJ2-3
cdr3_aa: CSACPPGGMETQYF; v_call: TRBV20-1; j_call: TRBJ2-5
cdr3_aa: CASSMTVTQHF; v_call: TRBV5-1; j_call: TRBJ2-5
cdr3_aa: CASSATGASRTDTQYF; v_call: TRBV5-6; j_call: TRBJ2-3
cdr3_aa: CASSTGRFPGELFF; v_call: TRBV7-9; j_call: TRBJ2-2
cdr3_aa: CASRDRRGGYTF; v_call: TRBV10-2; j_call: TRBJ1-2
cdr3_aa: CASSKGGQNYGYTF; v_call: TRBV9; j_call: TRBJ1-2
cdr3_aa: CASSLGTAPAGYTF; v_call: TRBV5-6; j_call: TRBJ1-2
cdr3_aa: CSARAWRPGAKNIQYF; v_call: TRBV20-1; j_call: TRBJ2-4
cdr3_aa: CASGQTGSSYEQYF; v_call: TRBV7-2; j_call: TRBJ2-7
cdr3_aa: CASSIGMGNSNTGELFF; v_call: TRBV7-8; j_call: TRBJ2-2
cdr3_aa: CSAANPGQGDYTF; v_call: TRBV29-1; j_call: TRBJ1-2
cdr3_aa: CATSRVVAGELFF; v_call: TRBV15; j_call: TRBJ2-2
cdr3_aa: CSAGQGWTDTQYF; v_call: TRBV20-1; j_call: TRBJ2-3
cdr3_aa: CASSLPSSDTQYF; v_call: TRBV5-4; j_call: TRBJ2-3
cdr3_aa: CASRDSPAEAFF; v_call: TRBV6-6; j_call: TRBJ1-1
cdr3_aa: CASTLGTDSGNTIYF; v_call: TRBV6-1; j_call: TRBJ1-3
cdr3_aa: CASSYSRLRGAFF; v_call: TRBV6-5; j_call: TRBJ1-1
cdr3_aa: CASRPVGGTNEQFF; v_call: TRBV7-2; j_call: TRBJ2-1
cdr3_aa: CSFTGNTFSMNTEAFF; v_call: TRBV29-1; j_call: TRBJ1-1
cdr3_aa: CSVAGQAYEQYF; v_call: TRBV20-1; j_call: TRBJ2-7
cdr3_aa: CSARNRPSEQFF; v_call: TRBV20-1; j_call: TRBJ2-1
cdr3_aa: CASSFPPGEWRQPQHF; v_call: TRBV12-3/TRBV12-4; j_call: TRBJ1-5
cdr3_aa: CATHQGGTEAFF; v_call: TRBV10-3; j_call: TRBJ1-1
cdr3_aa: CSARDSRGSNEQFF; v_call: TRBV20-1; j_call: TRBJ2-1
cdr3_aa: CASTHSGDYNEQFF; v_call: TRBV19; j_call: TRBJ2-1
cdr3_aa: CASSKGSGNEQFF; v_call: TRBV21-1; j_call: TRBJ2-1
cdr3_aa: CSASRQGGAGELFF; v_call: TRBV20-1; j_call: TRBJ2-2
cdr3_aa: CSARERAGPTGELFF; v_call: TRBV20-1; j_call: TRBJ2-2
cdr3_aa: CSARVVPGSPLHF; v_call: TRBV20-1; j_call: TRBJ1-6
cdr3_aa: CASSSHPGQGTGEQFF; v_call: TRBV12-3/TRBV12-4; j_call: TRBJ2-1
cdr3_aa: CASSPPKDRPYNEQFF; v_call: TRBV12-3/TRBV12-4; j_call: TRBJ2-1
cdr3_aa: CSAPTGGLSPLHF; v_call: TRBV20-1; j_call: TRBJ1-6
cdr3_aa: CASSLSPSGVGQPQHF; v_call: TRBV7-2; j_call: TRBJ1-5
cdr3_aa: CATSRAIKGGKKHNEQFF; v_call: TRBV15; j_call: TRBJ2-1
cdr3_aa: CSVSGQGRGAFF; v_call: TRBV29-1; j_call: TRBJ1-1
cdr3_aa: CASRIGTDYEQYF; v_call: TRBV2; j_call: TRBJ2-7
cdr3_aa: CSVVHPNTGELFF; v_call: TRBV29-1; j_call: TRBJ2-2
cdr3_aa: CSASFRRDYGYTF; v_call: TRBV20-1; j_call: TRBJ1-2
cdr3_aa: CASSLLMGTSGSSYNEQFF; v_call: TRBV12-3/TRBV12-4; j_call: TRBJ2-1
cdr3_aa: CSGGTGTYGYTF; v_call: TRBV29-1; j_call: TRBJ1-2
cdr3_aa: CASRGWASGNHEQYF; v_call: TRBV27; j_call: TRBJ2-7